This T cell receptor (beta chain) appears in the sequencing data of a study of cytomegalovirus exposure and HLA in healthy donors (dated by TCRdb to 2016 to 2017). Describing the broader study: An earlier analysis of more than 550 of the donors reported approximately 300 Gb of sequence data and 100 million to 120 million unique TCR beta sequences obtained from about 179 million T cells. Approximately 300 gigabases of sequencing data and 75 million to 85 million unique TCR sequences made up an early release that covered approximately 620 HLA-typed donors. Among the roughly 400 genotyped donors, 81% belonged to the genetic ancestry cluster associated with self-reported Caucasian donors. The aim of the study was to test whether cataloging public T cell receptors could identify signatures of past pathogen exposure. The study profiled the T cell repertoires of 666 subjects by immunosequencing and related them to cytomegalovirus serostatus. Along with the roughly 710-subject first cohort, a separate validation cohort of over a hundred different subjects was used. To predict cytomegalovirus infection status, the study brought together high-throughput TCR immunosequencing, statistical association of individual TCRs with disease status, and machine learning. To study patterns of TCR occurrence, a later analysis re-analyzed previously published TCR beta repertoires from just over 650 donors and added high-resolution HLA genotyping. Rather than drawing on any new phenotypic data, the later analysis identified candidate immune exposures from TCR beta sequences and the way those sequences occurred across donors. To decide whether each TCR beta V gene segment behaved as functional or pseudogenic, an earlier analysis of approximately 620 of the donors relied on high-throughput TCR beta sequencing. Alongside the repertoire data, information on donor age, sex, ethnicity and CMV serostatus was compiled. A later genetic analysis used genome-wide SNP genotypes for about 60% of the roughly 670 donors, treating that subset as a discovery cohort. Every discovery cohort repertoire had been produced on one sequencing platform. Both class I and class II loci were covered by HLA typing, at four-digit resolution. Typing coverage varied by locus: 629-630 donors for A, B, C, DRB1 and DQB1; under 550 for DQA1; around 570 for DPA1; approximately 450 for DPB1. About five DR-DQ haplotypes were treated as single units for association and clustering because of strong linkage in the cohort. Among under 450 genotyped donors of the cohort, an average of 235,054 unique TCR beta nucleotide sequences were sequenced per donor, 15% to 20% of them non-productive. Study-level results and caveats: Assigning TCR associations to individual alleles was difficult when HLA alleles, especially DR and DQ, strongly co-occurred. Some IMGT-functional V segments, including TRBV6-2 and TRBV6-3, could not be distinguished by the 87-base-pair reads and were therefore excluded. In both the original and validation cohorts, the classifier was reported to diagnose cytomegalovirus status with high specificity and sensitivity. Most TCR sequences were seen in very few donors, while some public TCRs were found in many individuals. The earlier analysis of approximately 540 of the donors excluded about 16 rarely observed V segments, including chromosome 9 orphons, because counts were too low. A cluster of highly shared sequence variants was judged likely to represent a technical artifact of the sequencing pipeline. The study gave a list of about 170 TCR beta chains associated with cytomegalovirus. Only TCR beta chains were sequenced in this cohort, and the absence of alpha or paired-chain data limited detectable features. In a later analysis, the rate of TCR association differed among HLA loci, with DRB1 alleles having the most associated TCRs and HLA-C alleles having the fewest. In a later analysis, HLA-associated TCR beta chains were found to be more clonally expanded and to have lower generation probabilities than equally common non-associated chains. CMV serostatus was the only immune exposure information available for the cohort. A few of the identified cytomegalovirus-associated TCR beta chains were confirmed in vitro to be specific for cytomegalovirus antigens. At a false discovery rate of 0.05, a later analysis linked 16,951 TCR beta sequences to specific HLA alleles. A further reported finding was that TCR beta sequences accurately predicted the HLA-A and HLA-B alleles for most subjects in the first cohort. Correlated functional status among segregating V segments might reflect linkage disequilibrium, but an unknown experimental factor could not be ruled out. Broadly in line with IMGT annotations, most TCR beta V segments showed up in productive rearrangements about 87% or about 30% of the time in an earlier analysis of several hundred of the donors. The presence/absence analyses assumed that sequencing depth was roughly uniform across donors, and that assumption may not be true. In a later genetic analysis, a missense DCLRE1C variant was associated with V-gene and J-gene trimming of TCR beta chains, and the association was replicated in an independent cohort. The authors suggested that the approach could potentially be extended to other disease states and immunological phenotypes. Because HLA typing was unavailable for some donors at each locus, only the typed subset was used in association tests. In a later analysis, several top co-occurrence clusters were reported to appear linked to parvovirus B19, influenza, CMV and Epstein-Barr virus. In a later genetic analysis, fewer N-insertions in productive TCRs were reported among donors in an Asian-associated ancestry cluster than the roughly 700-donor mean. A later analysis found that most CMV-associated TCR beta chains appeared HLA-restricted, with HLA associations seemingly driven largely by CMV exposure.

The cohort comprised around 690 healthy bone marrow donors. At the time of sampling, every cohort member was nominally healthy, though immune exposures that went unrecorded were likely present. The donor was CMV seronegative and belonged to the group of over 350 seronegative cohort members. Each donor provided a peripheral blood sample, and peripheral blood mononuclear cells were used for TCR beta sequencing. Genomic DNA was extracted from the blood cell samples with the Qiagen DNeasy Blood Extraction Kit. Comment on this clone: No cognate antigen has been identified for it. No clone much larger than this one lies a single base away; base qualities are absent.

V is cut back by 6 bases and J by 5 bases, with 7 bases in the junction unmatched. Its CDR3 holds 14 amino acids, cysteine through phenylalanine. The sequence is cut down to CDR3 DNA, 42 bases in frame from base 1. CDR1 MNHEY and CDR2 SMNVEV are derived from the germline V gene (reference sequence). The library was obtained by the immunoSEQ multiplex PCR assay. For the multiplex PCR, a mixture combining 60 forward primers for TCR Vbeta segments and 13 reverse primers for TCR Jbeta segments was used. Amplification of the CDR3 region of rearranged TCR beta genes was performed with a multiplex PCR assay on genomic DNA. The Illumina HiSeq System was used to sequence the amplified TCR beta libraries as 87-base-pair reads. The authors' pipeline ran thus. A later analysis tallied tens of millions of unique TCR beta chains across the 610 or so repertoires, and some 10 million of those chains were shared by two or more donors. Raw reads were error-corrected and collapsed into unique sequences by a nearest-neighbor algorithm in which closely related sequences were merged to remove PCR and sequencing errors. To assign V, D and J gene segments, CDR3 sequences were aligned to IMGT reference sequences. For a sequence to be retained, a match of at least six nucleotides was required to both a V gene segment and a J gene segment. A rearrangement counted as productive if the CDR3 had no stop codons and remained in frame with V and J, and every other rearrangement counted as non-productive. Following IMGT convention, CDR3 was defined as the stretch from the second conserved V-encoded cysteine to the conserved J-encoded phenylalanine. The earlier analysis of fewer than 700 of the donors excluded sequences that lacked an unambiguous match to a single V gene segment. In an earlier analysis of approximately 590 of the donors, a V segment was called functional when productive rearrangements were above 56.7%, and segregating when the standard deviation between donors exceeded 5%. A statistical classification framework was built for diagnosing cytomegalovirus status from the catalog of TCR beta chain sequences. A later analysis assigned V and J genes by comparing TCR nucleotide sequences with IMGT/GENE-DB human TR gene sequences. In a later analysis, CDR3 sequences and most-parsimonious VDJ recombination scenarios were assigned using the TCRdist pipeline. In a later analysis, each TCR beta chain was defined by its CDR3 amino acid sequence together with its V-gene family, and reads lacking a unique V-gene family were excluded. In a later analysis, approximately 590 highly shared, low-generation-probability nucleotide sequences were removed to address suspected cross-contamination and a sequencing artifact. A later analysis calculated a clonal expansion index for each public chain from normalized within-repertoire ranks of inferred template counts. In a later analysis, generation probabilities were computed with a VDJ recombination model fitted to out-of-frame rearrangements, and the resulting probabilities were checked against IGoR. A later analysis scored TCR-TCR, TCR-HLA and TCR-CMV co-occurrence with hypergeometric tests, applying a repertoire-size bias correction to TCR pairs. False discovery rates were estimated in a later analysis by permuting HLA or CMV assignments 20 times. In a later analysis, co-occurring TCRs were grouped using DBSCAN, and TCRdist sequence similarity was added for clustering within HLA-allele-positive subsets. Repertoires with fewer than 30,000 or more than 120,000 public chains, plus five repertoires with anomalous nucleotide sharing, were excluded from co-occurrence clustering. TCRdb provides this immuneACCESS table in a form limited to in-frame rearrangements. Some clones are lacking; in checked studies, under half of them reflect an unresolved V gene, and why the rest are absent is not known. V and J calls and clone size follow that table, whereas D and trimming were derived from the DNA. The sample table contains 130,000 or so clones; only one count was recorded for about 78% of them. The ten most abundant clones make up approximately 1.4% of the sample.

The chain is encoded by TRBV27 joined to TRBJ1-2; the junction holds 9 bases that match TRBD1. Specimen: PBMCs. The source of this sequence is a female donor in good health and CMV-seronegative. The DNA sequence is given as TGTGCCAGCAGACTTGGGACAGGGAAGTATGGCTACACCTTC. Translated, it gives CASRLGTGKYGYTF.